This note documents a single T cell receptor (beta chain) sequence. Its target is unknown. The data were taken from a study of T cell responses to AZD1222 COVID-19 vaccine. Data came from immunoSEQ multiplex PCR; TCRdb stores just in-frame clones and leaves some out. The data show under 150,000 clones, 88% seen once. Overall study results and limits: White British donors predominated, females outnumbered males, and clonal diversity was possibly underestimated. Baseline testing showed seropositivity in only six AZD1222 recipients. Receipt of two AZD1222 doses was followed by a rise in Spike-specific TCR breadth and depth. Unmutated variant regions are reportedly the target of nearly half of TCRs that are spike-specific.

The CDR3 loop spans 16 amino acids. V lost 5 bases and J lost 2, with 17 bases in between. Per the germline V gene, CDR1 is SGHDT and CDR2 is YYEEEE. The clonotype comes from an adult in good health. This specimen consisted of peripheral blood, obtained on day 0 of MenACWY control vaccination. The V call is TRBV5-6, the J call TRBJ2-1, with D possibly matching TRBD2 (6 bases). The DNA of the CDR3 is TGTGCCAGCAGTTTTAAGGAGGGCGGGCCCTACAATGAGCAGTTCTTC. Translating gives CASSFKEGGPYNEQFF. The whole variable domain, filled in from reference TRBV5-6 and TRBJ2-1, reads DAGVTQSPTHLIKTRGQQVTLRCSPKSGHDTVSWYQQALGQGPQFIFQYYEEEERQRGNFPDRFSGHQFPNYSSELNVNALLLGDSALYLCASSFKEGGPYNEQFFGPGTRLTVL.